The 3 T cell receptor beta chains given below trace back to one sample, sequenced in a study of blood T cell repertoires in COVID-19. The assay was immunoSEQ multiplex PCR, and TCRdb's table has in-frame clones only and misses some. The sample includes under 500,000 clones, 75% to 90% seen only once; the top ten take about 4.5%. Sequencing used peripheral blood. These receptors came from a woman aged 25 to 45 with acute or convalescent COVID-19.

This rearrangement joins TRBV6-5 to TRBJ2-5, with 7 positions matching TRBD2. The CDR3 length is 13 residues. Germline trimming cut 11 bases from V and 5 bases from J; bases unmatched to any gene: 11. Germline V lookup: CDR1 MNHEY, CDR2 SVGAGI. The CDR3: CAGGRTSDETQYF. CDR3 DNA: TGTGCCGGGGGACGGACTAGTGATGAGACCCAGTACTTC.

The chain has TRBV5-5 and TRBJ2-7; D is unresolved. Germline V CDR1 and CDR2: SGHKS, YYEKEE (reference sequence). The V end was cut by 1 base, the J end by 4 bases, with 6 bases between. The CDR3 sequence is 12 residues long. The CDR3 nucleotides are TGTGCCAGCAGCTTGCAGGCTTACGAGCAGTACTTC. As protein: CASSLQAYEQYF.

The chain links TRBV6-2 or TRBV6-3 to TRBJ2-7, with TRBD2 as a possible D gene (5 bases). This CDR3 spans 13 amino acids. The V gene lost 6 bases and the J gene lost 2 bases, with 11 bases spanning the gap. Germline CDR1 reads MNHEY; CDR2 reads SVGEGT. The CDR3 coding sequence is TGTGCCAGCAGCTCCCTGACTACCTACGAGCAGTACTTC. Translating gives CASSSLTTYEQYF.